The text below deals with one T cell receptor beta chain. Antigen: not known. This entry comes from a study of CD8+ T cells in alopecia areata. Sequencing relied on a cDNA template that was reverse transcribed from extracted RNA. TCRdb keeps only in-frame clones here, not all; method: immunoSEQ multiplex PCR. The sample shows about 180,000 clones, about 63% of them seen only once. The CDR3 consists of 13 residues. Trimming removed 2 bases at V and 10 bases at J, with 12 bases between. Germline loops: CDR1 SGHTA, CDR2 FQGTGA. Study-wide findings and caveats: Unlike in mice, where it was clearer, TCR sharing across patients was less clear, possibly HLA-related.

CD4+ and CD8+ T cells were sorted from PBMCs stained for CD3, CD4 and CD8. The genes are TRBV7-3 and TRBJ2-1; D is unclear. The receptor was derived from a human donor with alopecia areata. The sequencing here drew on CD4+ T cells sorted from blood, taken at week 0. This CDR3 reads CASSLDDTLEQFF. The DNA of the CDR3 is TGTGCCAGCAGCTTAGACGACACTCTCGAGCAGTTCTTC.